This is a list of T cell receptor beta chains from one sample in a study of cytomegalovirus exposure and HLA in healthy donors. Profiled with immunoSEQ multiplex PCR; TCRdb holds only in-frame clones, not every one. The sample lists approximately 110,000 clones; around 80% were seen once. The sequenced sample consisted of PBMCs. The origin of the receptors is a female donor in good health and CMV-seropositive. CDR3s include the opening cysteine and the closing phenylalanine or tryptophan. The order of the fields is CDR3 length, clone size, V gene, D gene, J gene, CDR3 DNA, CDR3 protein. A D gene is named only where the DNA matches it firmly. Clone size is shown for a subset of rows, as once, few, many or a class of expanded clone.

16	NA	TRBV7-2	NA	TRBJ2-5	TGTGCCAGCAGCTTAGGAGGGGGACGGATCCAAGAGACCCAGTACTTC	CASSLGGGRIQETQYF
13	NA	TRBV5-4	NA	TRBJ1-1	TGTGCCAGCAGCTCCGCAGGTGGAAGTGAAGCTTTCTTT	CASSSAGGSEAFF
14	NA	TRBV18	TRBD1	TRBJ1-1	TGTGCCAGCTCACCATCACAGGGGAGGACTGAAGCTTTCTTT	CASSPSQGRTEAFF
16	NA	TRBV9	TRBD2	TRBJ2-7	TGTGCCAGCAGCGTAGCGAAAAGCGGGGAGACCTACGAGCAGTACTTC	CASSVAKSGETYEQYF
15	NA	TRBV7-9	NA	TRBJ1-1	TGTGCCAGCAGCCCCCCGGGGGTCCCGAACACTGAAGCTTTCTTT	CASSPPGVPNTEAFF
15	once	TRBV9	TRBD2	TRBJ2-1	TGTGCCAGCAGCGCCGGATGGACTAGCGGCAATGAGCAGTTCTTC	CASSAGWTSGNEQFF
14	NA	TRBV6-6	NA	TRBJ1-5	TGTGCCAGCAGAGACAGGCCCTCTTATCCGCCCCAGCATTTT	CASRDRPSYPPQHF
12	NA	TRBV19	NA	TRBJ2-7	TGTGCCAGTAGTTTCCGCTCCTACGAGCAGTACTTC	CASSFRSYEQYF
16	NA	TRBV7-3	TRBD1	TRBJ2-3	TGTGCCAGCAGCTTCGGCAGGGGGTGGGGGACAGATACGCAGTATTTT	CASSFGRGWGTDTQYF
12	NA	TRBV29-1	TRBD1	TRBJ1-2	TGCAGCGGGACGACAGGGTACTCTGGCTACACCTTC	CSGTTGYSGYTF
15	NA	TRBV7-3	TRBD1	TRBJ2-2	TGTGCCAGCAGCATACAGGGGGCGGGGACCGGGGAGCTGTTTTTT	CASSIQGAGTGELFF
15	NA	TRBV5-4	NA	TRBJ1-2	TGTGCCAGCAGCTTGGAGTTAGCGGTGAACTATGGCTACACCTTC	CASSLELAVNYGYTF
15	few	TRBV5-1	NA	TRBJ2-3	TGCGCCAGCGGCCTCCAATCGACAGCTACAGATACGCAGTATTTT	CASGLQSTATDTQYF
12	NA	TRBV2	TRBD2	TRBJ2-2	TGTGCCAGCAGCAACACCGGTACTAGCGGTGTTTTT	CASSNTGTSGVF
14	NA	TRBV5-1	NA	TRBJ1-1	TGCGCCAGCAGCACCTTGACACAGAACACTGAAGCTTTCTTT	CASSTLTQNTEAFF
16	NA	TRBV19	NA	TRBJ1-5	TGTGCCAGTAGTATCTCTCCACAGGGTCACGATCAGCCCCAGCATTTT	CASSISPQGHDQPQHF
15	NA	TRBV9	NA	TRBJ1-4	TGTGCCAGCAGCGTAGCGGTACAGGGTAGCCAAAAACTGTTTTTT	CASSVAVQGSQKLFF
17	NA	TRBV9	TRBD1	TRBJ2-1	TGTGCCAGCAGCGCCAACCCGGGACAGGGGGCCTACAATGAGCAGTTCTTC	CASSANPGQGAYNEQFF
17	NA	TRBV6-1	TRBD2	TRBJ2-5	TGTGCCAGCAGTGAACAGGGACTAGCGATGACCAGGGATACCCAGTACTTC	CASSEQGLAMTRDTQYF
15	few	TRBV18	TRBD1	TRBJ1-5	TGTGCCAGCTCTCCGACAGGGAGATACAATCAGCCCCAGCATTTT	CASSPTGRYNQPQHF
12	NA	TRBV30	NA	TRBJ1-1	TGTGCCTGGACCGGGTTGAACACTGAAGCTTTCTTT	CAWTGLNTEAFF
15	few	TRBV2	TRBD2	TRBJ2-1	TGTGCCAGCAGTCTAGCGGGGACCGGCGAAAATGAGCAGTTCTTC	CASSLAGTGENEQFF
14	NA	TRBV25-1	TRBD1	TRBJ2-7	TGTGCCAGCAGCACAGGGGGTCGGTCCTACGAGCAGTACTTC	CASSTGGRSYEQYF
14	NA	TRBV6-5	TRBD1	TRBJ2-7	TGTGCCAGCAAGACAGGGGACAATCTCTACGAGCAGTACTTC	CASKTGDNLYEQYF
16	NA	TRBV9	TRBD2	TRBJ2-1	TGTGCCAGCAGCCTTAAATCGGGACTAGTATACAATGAGCAGTTCTTC	CASSLKSGLVYNEQFF
14	few	TRBV9	NA	TRBJ1-2	TGTGCCAGCAGAAGATCAGGGGAAAGTAGTGGCTACACCTTC	CASRRSGESSGYTF
13	NA	TRBV5-4	NA	TRBJ1-1	TGTGCCAGCAGCCTGGACCGTTCCGCGGTTACTTTCTTT	CASSLDRSAVTFF
16	NA	TRBV5-1	NA	TRBJ2-1	TGCGCCAGCAGCTTGGGGGAGTCTAGCTCCTACAATGAGCAGTTCTTC	CASSLGESSSYNEQFF
13	NA	TRBV28	NA	TRBJ1-2	TGTGCCAGCAATGGGGGGGGTCGCTATGGCTACACCTTC	CASNGGGRYGYTF
16	NA	TRBV7-8	TRBD2	TRBJ2-7	TGTGCCAGCAGCTTAGGGCGCCTAGCGGGAGGGAGAGAGCAGTACTTC	CASSLGRLAGGREQYF
15	NA	TRBV9	NA	TRBJ2-3	TGTGCCAGCAGCGTGGACTCCTCTAGCACAGATACGCAGTATTTT	CASSVDSSSTDTQYF
13	NA	TRBV2	TRBD1	TRBJ2-1	TGTGCCAGCAGGTACCAAGGGGGCCAACTTTTGTTCTTC	CASRYQGGQLLFF
14	NA	TRBV7-5	NA	TRBJ1-1	TGTGTCAGAAGCCAGGGGGCAGAAGGCACTGAAGCTTTCTTT	CVRSQGAEGTEAFF
14	NA	TRBV7-9	TRBD1	TRBJ2-7	TGTGCCAGCAGGCCGCCGGGACAGGGCTACGAGCAGTACTTC	CASRPPGQGYEQYF
16	NA	TRBV6-5	NA	TRBJ2-1	TGTGCCAGCAGTTCCCTCGGGGCGGGACCTTACAATGAGCAGTTCTTC	CASSSLGAGPYNEQFF
12	NA	TRBV2	NA	TRBJ1-5	TGTGCCAGCAGTGGCGAGAGTCAGCCCCAGCATTTT	CASSGESQPQHF
15	NA	TRBV19	NA	TRBJ1-4	TGTGCCAGTAGTGCGGGGGAGACAACTAATGAAAAACTGTTTTTT	CASSAGETTNEKLFF
15	NA	TRBV5-4	NA	TRBJ1-5	TGTGCCAGCAGCTTAGGTCCAGGGGAGCGGCAGCCCCAGCATTTT	CASSLGPGERQPQHF
19	few	TRBV5-1	NA	TRBJ2-3	TGCGCCAGCAGCTTGGCCAAGCGGAGGGACGTAACCCGCACAGATACGCAGTATTTT	CASSLAKRRDVTRTDTQYF
15	NA	TRBV7-9	TRBD1	TRBJ2-3	TGTGCCAGCAGCCCCCGGGACAGCCCCACAGATACGCAGTATTTT	CASSPRDSPTDTQYF
13	NA	TRBV10-1	NA	TRBJ1-3	TGCGCCAGCCAGAGAGGCTCTGGAAACACCATATATTTT	CASQRGSGNTIYF
16	NA	TRBV10-2	NA	TRBJ2-1	TGCGCCAGCAGTCTCTTACAGGGTGACCCCTACAATGAGCAGTTCTTC	CASSLLQGDPYNEQFF
15	NA	TRBV7-3	NA	TRBJ2-2	TGTGCCAGCAGCTACGGCGGGTCGGGCACCGGGGAGCTGTTTTTT	CASSYGGSGTGELFF
16	NA	TRBV7-2	NA	TRBJ1-3	TGTGCCAGCAGCTTAATGGGCCTGAGCTCTGGAAACACCATATATTTT	CASSLMGLSSGNTIYF
15	few	TRBV9	NA	TRBJ2-7	TGTGCCAGCAGCTCTACCCCGGGGAGCTCCTACGAGCAGTACTTC	CASSSTPGSSYEQYF
13	NA	TRBV6-5	NA	TRBJ2-1	TGTGCCAGCAGTCCAACGATAGACAATGAGCAGTTCTTC	CASSPTIDNEQFF
14	NA	TRBV5-1	NA	TRBJ1-1	TGCGCCAGCAGCCGGGAGAGGTCACGGATTGAAGCTTTCTTT	CASSRERSRIEAFF
15	NA	TRBV27	NA	TRBJ1-3	TGTGCCAGCGCCCACCTCGGAGGGGCGGCAAACACCATATATTTT	CASAHLGGAANTIYF
15	NA	TRBV15	NA	TRBJ2-1	TGTGCCACCAGCAGAGATGGCAGGGTGTGGAATGAGCAGTTCTTC	CATSRDGRVWNEQFF
15	few	TRBV5-1	TRBD1	TRBJ2-1	TGCGCCAGCAGCATCCGGGACAGAGGATACAATGAGCAGTTCTTC	CASSIRDRGYNEQFF
15	few	TRBV2	TRBD1	TRBJ1-2	TGTGCCAACCAACCCCCGACAGGGATAAACTATGGCTACACCTTC	CANQPPTGINYGYTF
16	NA	TRBV11-3	NA	TRBJ2-1	TGTGCCAGCAGCTTAGCAGGGTCGGGCTCCTACAATGAGCAGTTCTTC	CASSLAGSGSYNEQFF
14	NA	TRBV6-6	TRBD1	TRBJ1-5	TGTGCCAGCAGCCCAGACAGGGGTTATCAGCCCCAGCATTTT	CASSPDRGYQPQHF
14	NA	TRBV30	NA	TRBJ1-4	TGTGCCTGGAGTTACGGCAGGGGAGACGAAAAACTGTTTTTT	CAWSYGRGDEKLFF
14	NA	TRBV6-6	TRBD1	TRBJ1-2	TGTGCCAGCAGTTACTCGTTGGGACAGTATGGCTACACCTTC	CASSYSLGQYGYTF